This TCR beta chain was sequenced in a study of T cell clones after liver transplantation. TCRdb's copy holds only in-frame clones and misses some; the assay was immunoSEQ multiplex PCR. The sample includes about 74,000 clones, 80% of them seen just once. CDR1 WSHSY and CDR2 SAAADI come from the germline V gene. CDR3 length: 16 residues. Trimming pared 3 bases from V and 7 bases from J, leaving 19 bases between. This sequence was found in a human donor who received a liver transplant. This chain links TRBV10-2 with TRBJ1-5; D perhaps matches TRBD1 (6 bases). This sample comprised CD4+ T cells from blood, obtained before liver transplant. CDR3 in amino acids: CASSDFPGAIEQPQHF. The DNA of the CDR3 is TGCGCCAGCAGTGATTTTCCGGGGGCAATAGAACAGCCCCAGCATTTT.